This T cell receptor (beta chain) derives from a study of Graves' ophthalmopathy and Graves' hyperthyroidism. Study findings and constraints: Most expanded clonotypes in thyroid above 0.001 frequency also showed up in blood.

In the case of this clonotype: The antigen remains unidentified. With a much larger clone just one base away, this may be a read error.

RNA transcripts served as template for amplifying TCR beta CDR3 sequences. In the first round, RT-PCR was carried out with HTBI primers, and a multiplex PCR formed the second round. TCRdb itself ran the multiplex PCR reads through MiXCR, one entry per CDR3 protein. The repertoire holds under 250,000 distinct CDR3 sequences, with roughly 21% as singletons. This clonotype was obtained from a woman between 50 and 59 years old with Graves' ophthalmopathy. Sample: peripheral blood.

The CDR3 DNA follows: TGTGCCAGCCGTCCAGGGGGTTCTGGAATTCAGCACTTC. This gives the protein CASRPGGSGIQHF. The rearrangement joins TRBV27 to TRBJ2-4; the match to TRBD1 covers 7 bases. The CDR3 is made up of 13 amino acids. Germline CDR1 reads MNHEY; CDR2 reads SMNVEV (reference sequence).